This T cell receptor (beta chain) derives from a study of blood T cell repertoires in COVID-19. About the research overall: Sites in the United States, Italy and Spain provided acute and convalescent COVID-19 samples. PBMCs, B-cell-depleted T cells, or T cells were the source of the cDNA or gDNA that made up the material.

The V and J ends lost 6 bases and 9 bases, in that order; junction bases with no gene match: 9. Per the germline V gene, CDR1 is MDHEN and CDR2 is SYDVKM. The CDR3 totals 14 residues. In the original workflow: Counts of nucleated cells, estimated from reference gene primer amplification, were obtained. Profiling relied on immunoSEQ multiplex PCR, and the TCRdb table lists in-frame clones only, not all of them. The V and J calls and clone size were taken over from that table, and D and trimming were inferred from the DNA. The data contain roughly 60,000 clones, 80% to 90% of them singletons. This chain links TRBV28 with TRBJ2-1; 9 bases are a match to TRBD1. Sequencing was carried out using peripheral blood. This clonotype was sampled from a man in his forties with acute or convalescent COVID-19. CDR3 loop: CASRTDRGKREQFF. The CDR3 region has the DNA TGTGCCAGCAGAACGGACAGGGGAAAACGTGAGCAGTTCTTC.